The entry below gives a single T cell receptor beta chain sequence along with its context. The antigen is unknown. Here immunoSEQ multiplex PCR was the method, and the copy in TCRdb shows in-frame clones only, minus some. This table holds around 82,000 clones, about 83% found once. The CDR3 extends over 20 amino acids. The entry originates in a study of identifying expanded T cells in peripheral blood. Study observations and caveats: Over about two and four weeks, about 17 and 20 clones changed, versus 1.2 between replicates. Clone count variance between approximately 2-week samples rose with total template count.

During the collection period, no donor immune events like infections were recorded. The chain joins TRBV21-1 to TRBJ2-7; the D segment call TRBD2 is taken from the table without a DNA check. TRBV21-1 counts as a pseudogene. The sequence was collected from a person aged 18 to 75 in good health. Sequenced input: blood. The DNA of the CDR3 is TGTGCCAGCAGCAAAACCGGACTAGCGGGAGGCCGAACACATAATTACGAGCAGTACTTC. Protein: CASSKTGLAGGRTHNYEQYF.